These 5 T cell receptor beta chains share one sample of origin, sequenced in a study of CD8 T cells in ankylosing spondylitis. TCRdb re-called the 5' RACE reads through MiXCR, storing one row per CDR3 protein. The table shows about 250,000 distinct CDR3 sequences, with 32% occurring only once. The specimen sequenced was blood, either unsorted or a sorted T cell fraction (not recorded which). The origin of the receptors is a male donor with ankylosing spondylitis or in good health (not recorded which).

This clonotype was recorded a few times. This chain connects TRBV12-3 or TRBV12-4 to TRBJ2-3; D is possibly TRBD1 (6 bases). The V end was cut by 7 bases, the J end by 3 bases, with 17 bases between. This CDR3 is built from 15 residues. CDR3 loop: CASTGNRVGTDTQYF. The CDR3 nucleotides read TGTGCCAGCACGGGCAACAGGGTAGGGACAGATACGCAGTATTTT.

This CDR3 is CATSIRLESPYTQYF. CDR3 bases: TGTGCCACCAGCATAAGACTCGAGAGTCCCTATACGCAGTATTTT. V is TRBV15 and J is TRBJ2-3, with D hard to call. Trimming stripped 4 bases from V and 7 bases from J, with 18 bases between. The CDR3 has 15 amino acids. Germline values: CDR1 LNHNV, CDR2 YYDKDF (reference sequence).

A few counts support this clonotype. CDR3 coding DNA: TGTGCCAGCAGTTTGGGGCTCCAAGAGACCCAGTACTTC. It encodes CASSLGLQETQYF. The V and J genes are TRBV12-3 or TRBV12-4 and TRBJ2-5; tentatively, D is TRBD1 (5 bases). The CDR3 is 13 residues long. Trimming removed 3 bases at V and 1 base at J, with 6 bases between.

The chain uses TRBV6-6 and TRBJ1-2; 7 bases match TRBD1. Germline V gene sequence: CDR1 MNHNY, CDR2 SVGAGI (reference sequence). Germline trimming cut 7 bases from V and 4 bases from J; bases unmatched to any gene: 6. This CDR3 comprises 13 residues. Here the CDR3 reads CASTPGTAYGYTF. DNA for the CDR3: TGTGCCAGCACCCCTGGGACAGCCTATGGCTACACCTTC.

The V gene is TRBV6-5, the J gene TRBJ2-7; D remains ambiguous. The CDR3 is 13 residues long. V lost 0 bases, J lost 5 bases, and 8 bases lay in between. CDR1 and CDR2 from the germline V gene are MNHEY and SVGAGI. The chain's CDR3 is CASSYSMVHEQYF. CDR3 DNA: TGTGCCAGCAGTTACTCGATGGTCCACGAGCAGTACTTC.